The 18 T cell receptor beta chains below were found in one sample sequenced in a study of Tregs in tolerant kidney transplant recipients. Related graft donors supplied nonmyeloablative bone marrow transplants, and mixed chimerism was transient. Some clones are missing from TCRdb's copy, which holds only in-frame ones; the method was immunoSEQ multiplex PCR. The sample includes roughly 52,000 clones, about 91% of them seen just once. Sequencing used CD8+ T cells from blood (PBMCs), obtained 24 months after the transplant. The source is a human patient who received a combined kidney and bone marrow transplant. Some of these T cells may belong to the graft donor.

V gene TRBV7-6 combines with J gene TRBJ2-5, with 9 bases identical to TRBD2. Germline V gene data show CDR1 as SGHVS and CDR2 as FNYEAQ. The V and J ends lost 0 bases and 3 bases, in that order; junction bases with no gene match: 8. This CDR3 comprises 17 residues. In nucleotides, the CDR3 is TGTGCCAGCAGCTTAGCTGTCAGCGGGAGGTTTAAAGAGACCCAGTACTTC. It translates to CASSLAVSGRFKETQYF.

This chain joins TRBV13 and TRBJ2-5; 7 bases map to TRBD2. Germline CDR1 and CDR2: PRHDT and FYEKMQ (reference sequence). The ends lost 3 bases at V and 3 bases at J; junction bases unmatched: 4. The CDR3 spans 14 residues. This CDR3 reads CASSLGTIKETQYF. For the CDR3, the DNA is TGTGCCAGCAGCTTGGGGACTATAAAAGAGACCCAGTACTTC.

The sample holds one count of this clone. The rearrangement joins TRBV13 to TRBJ2-1, with D unresolved. V was trimmed by 5 bases and J by 4 bases, leaving 15 bases between them. CDR1 and CDR2 (germline): PRHDT, FYEKMQ (reference sequence). This CDR3 contains 15 residues. The CDR3 protein is CASSPALVRYNEQFF. CDR3 DNA sequence: TGTGCCAGCAGCCCTGCGCTAGTAAGGTACAATGAGCAGTTCTTC.

The V gene is TRBV7-6, the J gene TRBJ2-3; TRBD2 aligns across 10 bases. In germline, CDR1 is SGHVS, CDR2 FNYEAQ. CDR3 length: 15 residues. J was trimmed by 4 bases and V by 2 bases; bases with no gene match: 3. DNA of the CDR3: TGTGCCAGCAGCTTACAGCGGGAGGGCCCAGATACGCAGTATTTT. Translation gives CASSLQREGPDTQYF. The full variable domain, its missing parts supplied by reference TRBV7-6 and TRBJ2-3, is GAGVSQSPRYKVTKRGQDVALRCDPISGHVSLYWYRQALGQGPEFLTYFNYEAQQDKSGLPNDRFSAERPEGSISTLTIQRTEQRDSAMYRCASSLQREGPDTQYFGPGTRLTVL.

The genes are TRBV2 and TRBJ1-6, with a weak D call TRBD1 (5 bases). V lost 4 bases and J 9 bases, leaving 16 bases between the germline ends. The CDR3 contains 15 residues. Germline lookup yields CDR1 SNHLY and CDR2 FYNNEI. Here the CDR3 DNA reads TGTGCCAGCAGTGGAAATCCAGGGCTGCTTTCACCCCTCCACTTT. As protein: CASSGNPGLLSPLHF.

The V call is TRBV7-9, the J call TRBJ2-2; 7 bases align to TRBD2. Trimming took 8 bases from V and 3 from J; bases not matched to a gene: 3. The germline gives CDR1 SEHNR, CDR2 FQNEAQ (reference sequence). The CDR3 contains 13 residues. The CDR3, as DNA: TGTGCCAGCCAGCGGGGATACACCGGGGAGCTGTTTTTT. Translated, it gives CASQRGYTGELFF.

This chain joins TRBV13 and TRBJ2-6, with 9 positions matching TRBD1. J lost 2 bases, V lost 5 bases, and 10 bases had no gene match. Germline CDR1 PRHDT, CDR2 FYEKMQ (reference sequence). This CDR3 contains 18 residues. CDR3 sequence: CASSGRQGVPPGANVLTF. The DNA of the CDR3 is TGTGCCAGCAGCGGCCGACAGGGGGTCCCACCTGGGGCCAACGTCCTGACTTTC.

The J gene is TRBJ2-1, the V gene TRBV7-2; D is perhaps TRBD2 (6 bases). The V end lost 1 base, the J end lost 10 bases, and 14 bases lay between the germline ends. In germline, CDR1 is SGHTA, CDR2 FQGNSA. CDR3 size: 14 residues. The CDR3 loop is CASSLGRREGEQFF. The CDR3, as DNA: TGTGCCAGCAGCTTAGGGAGGCGGGAAGGAGAGCAGTTCTTC.

The J gene is TRBJ2-7, the V gene TRBV7-9; no clear D. V was pared by 0 bases and J by 0 bases, with 18 bases between. CDR3 length equals 18 residues. Germline V gives CDR1 SEHNR, CDR2 FQNEAQ (reference sequence). CDR3 DNA: TGTGCCAGCAGCTTAGCTCCGTTATTCCAGCGCACCTCCTACGAGCAGTACTTC. Protein: CASSLAPLFQRTSYEQYF.

This clone was observed once. The sample has other DNA sequences that encode this CDR3 too. CDR3 sequence reads: CASSISGSSYNEQFF. DNA of the CDR3: TGTGCCAGTAGTATAAGCGGGAGCTCCTACAATGAGCAGTTCTTC. V usage is TRBV19 and J usage is TRBJ2-1; 8 bases agree with TRBD2. There are 15 residues in the CDR3. Germline V gene data show CDR1 as LNHDA and CDR2 as SQIVND (reference sequence). The V and J ends lost 2 bases and 0 bases, in that order; junction bases with no gene match: 0.

This chain uses TRBV13 with TRBJ2-1, with 14 bases lining up with TRBD2. Germline V lookup: CDR1 PRHDT, CDR2 FYEKMQ (reference sequence). This CDR3 contains 17 residues. J gave up 10 bases and V 5 bases, and 13 bases lay outside the gene matches. The CDR3 sequence: CASSDPTSGRALGEQFF. For the CDR3, the DNA is TGTGCCAGCAGCGATCCGACTAGCGGGAGGGCCTTGGGAGAGCAGTTCTTC.

The rearrangement joins TRBV6-6 to TRBJ2-1; D might be TRBD2 (6 bases). V shed 5 bases and J shed 2 bases, with 10 bases lying between them. The germline CDR1 and CDR2 sequences are MNHNY and SVGAGI (reference sequence). The CDR3 is 14 amino acids. DNA of the CDR3: TGTGCCAGCAGTGGGACTCTAACCTACAATGAGCAGTTCTTC. Its translation: CASSGTLTYNEQFF.

The chain links TRBV14 to TRBJ2-3, with a tentative D call TRBD2 (5 bases). The CDR3 length is 15 residues. CDR1 is SGHDN and CDR2 is FVKESK in the germline V gene. Trimming took off 1 base at V and 3 bases at J, with 11 bases between the two ends. CDR3 sequence reads: CASSQGLASTDTQYF. CDR3 nucleotides: TGTGCCAGCAGCCAAGGTCTAGCTTCGACAGATACGCAGTATTTT. Full variable domain (outside the CDR3, taken from reference TRBV14 and TRBJ2-3): EAGVTQFPSHSVIEKGQTVTLRCDPISGHDNLYWYRRVMGKEIKFLLHFVKESKQDESGMPNNRFLAERTGGTYSTLKVQPAELEDSGVYFCASSQGLASTDTQYFGPGTRLTVL.

The V gene is TRBV4-1, the J gene TRBJ2-1, with no clear D. V lost 1 base, J lost 5 bases, and 12 bases lay in between. The CDR3 covers 15 residues. Per germline, CDR1 MGHRA and CDR2 YSYEKL. For the CDR3, the DNA is TGCGCCAGCAGCCAAGGTCGAGGTCCCGACAATGAGCAGTTCTTC. As protein: CASSQGRGPDNEQFF.

The CDR3 DNA sequence: TGTGCCAGCAACGGCGGTGAGCAGTTCTTC. Amino acid sequence: CASNGGEQFF. The rearrangement joins TRBV25-1 to TRBJ2-1, with D uncertain. V shed 7 bases and J shed 9 bases, with 7 bases lying between them. Germline CDR1 reads MGHDK; CDR2 reads SYGVNS. CDR3 length: 10 amino acids.

This clone has just one count. The gene calls are TRBV5-4 and TRBJ2-7; 7 bases are a match to TRBD1. This CDR3 has 14 amino acids. V shed 2 bases and J 4 bases; nucleotides not matched to a gene: 6. Germline V gives CDR1 SGHNT, CDR2 YYREEE (reference sequence). CDR3 residues: CASSFLGQAYEQYF. The CDR3, as DNA: TGTGCCAGCAGCTTTTTAGGACAGGCTTACGAGCAGTACTTC.

The chain uses TRBV30 and TRBJ2-7; 16 nucleotides match TRBD2. From germline, CDR1 is GTSNPN and CDR2 SVGIG (reference sequence). The CDR3 is 16 amino acids. V trimming: 3 bases; J trimming: 2 bases; junction bases outside the gene matches: 4. CDR3 bases: TGTGCCTGGAGCACCGGGACTAGCGGGAGGGCCTACGAGCAGTACTTC. This gives the protein CAWSTGTSGRAYEQYF.

CDR3 coding DNA: TGTGCCAGCAAACCAGGAAGCTCCTACAATGAGCAGTTCTTC. Protein sequence: CASKPGSSYNEQFF. The V call is TRBV27, the J call TRBJ2-1; D ambiguous. Germline loops: CDR1 MNHEY, CDR2 SMNVEV (reference sequence). The CDR3 consists of 14 residues. V shed 7 bases and J shed 0 bases, with 10 bases lying between them.